Listed here are 26 T cell receptor beta chains from one sample, sequenced in a study of low-dose radiotherapy and immunotherapy resistance in tumors. The time point was: before trial treatment. TRAV and TRBV primers primed cDNA for both TCRalpha and TCRbeta. Amplification, which lasted roughly 22 PCR cycles, used a constant-region primer and V-primer adapter to amplify TCRs. One entry per CDR3 protein results from TCRdb running MiXCR on the reads. The sample holds tens of thousands of distinct CDR3 sequences; 15% to 20% are singletons and the top ten take less than 3%. Sample: PBMCs, taken before treatment. The receptors were gathered from a male donor with prostate cancer.

This clonotype was counted ten times or more. V usage is TRBV7-6 and J usage is TRBJ1-2; D is possibly TRBD1 (5 bases). This CDR3 has 16 residues. Germline CDR1 SGHVS, CDR2 FNYEAQ. V lost 1 base and J lost 7, with 19 bases in between. The CDR3 DNA follows: TGTGCCAGCAGCTTAGTCCAGGGACCAGCAGTTAGTGGCTACACCTTC. Its protein product is CASSLVQGPAVSGYTF.

Many counts were recorded for this clonotype. This sequence joins TRBV6-2 or TRBV6-3 and TRBJ2-3; either TRBD1 or TRBD2 may fit D (5 bases each). V shed 5 bases and J shed 8 bases, with 23 bases lying between them. The CDR3 spans 16 residues. Germline V gene data show CDR1 as MNHEY and CDR2 as SVGEGT. The CDR3 region is CASSATGTRLGSTQYF. The DNA of the CDR3 is TGTGCCAGCAGTGCTACCGGGACCCGGTTAGGGAGTACGCAGTATTTT.

This clonotype was counted at least ten times. The chain links TRBV5-4 to TRBJ2-1; TRBD1 agrees at 12 bases. The ends lost 2 bases at V and 6 bases at J; junction bases unmatched: 24. Germline CDR1 SGHNT, CDR2 YYREEE (reference sequence). The CDR3 is 22 residues long. The CDR3 here is CASSFGELDGTGGSESPNEQFF. The CDR3 DNA follows: TGTGCCAGCAGCTTTGGGGAGTTGGATGGGACAGGGGGCTCGGAAAGCCCCAATGAGCAGTTCTTC.

This clonotype was seen at least ten times. CDR3 nucleotide sequence: TGTGCCAGCAGCTTAGGACCAGGGATACTCACCGGGGAGCTGTTTTTT. It specifies CASSLGPGILTGELFF. This chain uses TRBV7-9 with TRBJ2-2; the D gene is possibly TRBD1 (5 bases). The V gene lost 1 base and the J gene lost 4 bases, with 13 bases spanning the gap. The length of the CDR3 is 16 residues. Germline CDR1 and CDR2: SEHNR and FQNEAQ (reference sequence).

This clonotype was seen repeatedly, ten times or more. The rearrangement links TRBV5-1 to TRBJ2-1; no firm D call. The germline V gene has CDR1 SGHRS and CDR2 YFSETQ. Between the trimmed V and J ends, which lost 0 bases and 9 bases, there was a span of 13 bases. This CDR3 is built from 14 residues. The CDR3 sequence is CASSLDVVASEQFF. DNA of the CDR3: TGCGCCAGCAGCTTGGACGTAGTCGCAAGTGAGCAGTTCTTC.

In its sample, this clonotype was seen once. Here the CDR3 omits its conserved ending phenylalanine or tryptophan, so a read error is the likely source. The chain links TRBV2 to TRBJ1-5, with 8 bases lining up with TRBD1. This CDR3 spans 14 amino acids. Germline-derived CDR1 and CDR2 are SNHLY and FYNNEI. Trimming cost V 5 bases and J 5 bases; bases outside gene matches: 5. The DNA for the CDR3 is TGTGCCAGCAGTCCGGACAGGGCAGATCAGCCCCAGCATCTT. This gives the protein CASSPDRADQPQHL.

About this clonotype itself: The DNA is omitted, as the CDR3 cannot be located on it reliably, and the CDR3 follows TCRdb's listing. The gene calls are TRBV21-1 and TRBJ2-2; the table names TRBD2, a call not compared with the DNA. TRBV21-1 is a pseudogene segment. The CDR3 contains 22 residues when both ends are counted. CDR3 residues: CASSKERLSRTSGRSGPGSCFF.

Relative to its sample, this clonotype is medium-sized. This chain uses TRBV5-5 with TRBJ2-3; D may be TRBD1 or TRBD2 (5 bases each). The CDR3 is made up of 16 amino acids. Germline CDR1 reads SGHKS; CDR2 reads YYEKEE (reference sequence). With 5 bases removed from V and 2 bases from J, the gap between germline ends came to 18 bases. This CDR3 is CASRTGTGASTDTQYF. As DNA, the CDR3 is TGTGCCAGCAGGACCGGGACCGGTGCGTCCACAGATACGCAGTATTTT.

The rearrangement links TRBV27 to TRBJ2-5; D possibly corresponds to TRBD1 (5 bases). The CDR3 is 12 amino acids. The ends were cut back, 9 bases at V and 5 bases at J, with 13 bases in the middle. CDR1 and CDR2 (germline): MNHEY, SMNVEV (reference sequence). DNA for the CDR3: TGTGCCAGTAACCAGGGCCGCGAGACCCAGTACTTC. This encodes CASNQGRETQYF.

This clonotype was seen at least ten times. V and J are TRBV23-1 and TRBJ1-6; D perhaps matches TRBD1 (6 bases). TRBV23-1 is an open reading frame whose function is uncertain. This CDR3 is 14 amino acids long. V gave up 2 bases and J gave up 10 bases, with 12 bases separating them. The CDR3 protein is CASSQRDKRSPLHF. The CDR3 coding sequence is TGCGCCAGCAGTCAACGGGACAAAAGGTCACCCCTCCACTTT.

Ten or more counts support this clonotype. This chain connects TRBV19 to TRBJ2-3; D could derive from TRBD1 or TRBD2 (5 bases each). Germline CDR1 reads LNHDA; CDR2 reads SQIVND (reference sequence). The CDR3 sequence is 15 residues long. V lost 4 bases, J lost 6 bases, and 17 bases lay in between. The CDR3 is CASSKGDDDADTQYF. CDR3 in DNA: TGTGCCAGTAGTAAAGGGGACGACGACGCGGATACGCAGTATTTT.

In this sample, this clonotype turned up a few times. The chain links TRBV12-3 or TRBV12-4 to TRBJ1-1; D remains ambiguous. This CDR3 has 11 amino acids. Trimming left V 3 bases short and J 11 bases short, with 10 bases between. CDR3 protein: CASSFMAEAFF. The CDR3 DNA reads TGTGCCAGCAGTTTTATGGCGGAGGCTTTCTTT.

The rearrangement links TRBV7-9 to TRBJ1-5; a possible D gene is TRBD1 (5 bases). The CDR3 sequence is 14 residues long. Germline CDR1 SEHNR, CDR2 FQNEAQ (reference sequence). Trimming shortened V by 5 bases and J by 2 bases, and 10 bases separated the two germline ends. The CDR3 DNA reads as TGTGCCAGCAGCCGAGGAGGGGGCAATCAGCCCCAGCATTTT. It codes for CASSRGGGNQPQHF.

This clonotype was observed many times. This sequence joins TRBV19 and TRBJ1-5, with D uncertain. With 2 bases removed from V and 6 bases from J, the gap between germline ends came to 14 bases. The germline V gene encodes CDR1 LNHDA and CDR2 SQIVND (reference sequence). This CDR3 is built from 15 residues. CDR3 DNA sequence: TGTGCCAGTAGTATAAGACCTTCTATCGGTCAGCCCCAGCATTTT. Its protein is CASSIRPSIGQPQHF.

This clonotype was observed at least ten times. V and J are TRBV6-2 or TRBV6-3 and TRBJ1-1, with TRBD1 as a possible D gene (5 bases). The CDR3 length is 14 residues. The germline V gene encodes CDR1 MNHEY and CDR2 SVGEGT. Trimming removed 6 bases at V and 0 bases at J, with 11 bases between. The CDR3 bases are TGTGCCAGCAGGCAGGGTTCCTTGAACACTGAAGCTTTCTTT. As protein: CASRQGSLNTEAFF.

At least ten counts were recorded for this clonotype. The chain uses TRBV6-2 or TRBV6-3 and TRBJ2-3, with D perhaps TRBD2 (5 bases). V dropped 7 bases and J dropped 2 bases, with 16 bases sitting between them. This CDR3 contains 15 residues. CDR1 MNHEY and CDR2 SVGEGT come from the germline V gene. In DNA form, the CDR3 reads TGTGCCAGCACTACCGGGGTCGGGGACACAGATACGCAGTATTTT. Protein: CASTTGVGDTDTQYF.

Many counts were recorded for this clonotype. The chain has TRBV25-1 and TRBJ1-4; D is ambiguous. CDR1 and CDR2 from the germline V gene are MGHDK and SYGVNS. The CDR3 has 15 amino acids. V was clipped by 6 bases and J by 8 bases, with 19 bases between them. The CDR3 sequence: CASSAEGGSLEKLFF. The CDR3 nucleotides are TGTGCCAGCAGCGCCGAAGGAGGCAGTCTGGAAAAACTGTTTTTT.

In its sample, this clonotype was seen many times. The gene calls are TRBV20-1 and TRBJ2-7, with 7 nucleotides matching TRBD1. There are 15 residues in the CDR3. From germline, CDR1 is DFQATT and CDR2 SNEGSKA (reference sequence). V was clipped by 5 bases and J by 0 bases; unmatched bases: 10. As DNA, the CDR3 is TGCAGTGCTTCCCCCAGACAGGGTCTCTCCTACGAGCAGTACTTC. The encoded protein is CSASPRQGLSYEQYF.

The chain combines TRBV7-8 with TRBJ1-3, with unresolved D. Trimming pared 5 bases from V and 4 bases from J, leaving 12 bases between. CDR1 is SGHVS and CDR2 is FQNEAQ in the germline V gene. The CDR3 runs 14 residues. In nucleotides, the CDR3 is TGTGCCAGCAGCCAACAGTATTCAGGAAACACCATATATTTT. As protein: CASSQQYSGNTIYF.

This clonotype occurred once. The chain has TRBV6-1 and TRBJ1-5; TRBD1 matches 7 bases. The CDR3 has 14 residues. V shed 8 bases and J 2 bases; nucleotides not matched to a gene: 6. The germline gives CDR1 MNHNS, CDR2 SASEGT. The CDR3 DNA follows: TGTGCCAGCCAGGGGGGGCAGCGCAATCAGCCCCAGCATTTT. Translation: CASQGGQRNQPQHF.

This clonotype was counted ten times or more. V gene TRBV29-1 combines with J gene TRBJ2-3; tentative D call: TRBD2 (5 bases). There are 14 residues in the CDR3. Germline V gene sequence: CDR1 SQVTM, CDR2 ANQGSEA. V lost 3 bases, J lost 0 bases, and 10 bases lay in between. CDR3 in amino acids: CSVDGSGSTDTQYF. In nucleotides, the CDR3 is TGCAGCGTTGACGGGTCGGGGAGCACAGATACGCAGTATTTT.

V is TRBV7-6 and J is TRBJ1-5; 7 bases align to TRBD1. Germline V gene sequence: CDR1 SGHVS, CDR2 FNYEAQ. V dropped 4 bases and J dropped 4; count of bases not matched to a gene: 4. CDR3 length: 14 residues. The CDR3 nucleotides are TGTGCCAGCAGCTCCGACAGGGAGAATCAGCCCCAGCATTTT. Protein product: CASSSDRENQPQHF. The variable domain in full, with the rest retrieved from reference TRBV7-6 and TRBJ1-5, is GAGVSQSPRYKVTKRGQDVALRCDPISGHVSLYWYRQALGQGPEFLTYFNYEAQQDKSGLPNDRFSAERPEGSISTLTIQRTEQRDSAMYRCASSSDRENQPQHFGDGTRLSIL.

This clonotype was seen ten or more times. The V and J genes are TRBV20-1 and TRBJ2-1; 7 bases align to TRBD2. With V trimmed by 6 bases and J by 7 bases, 6 bases remained unmatched. CDR3 size: 12 residues. CDR1 and CDR2 (germline): DFQATT, SNEGSKA (reference sequence). CDR3 sequence reads: CSATSGGNEQFF. The CDR3 nucleotides read TGCAGTGCCACTTCGGGGGGTAATGAGCAGTTCTTC.

The sample holds many counts of this clonotype. The chain has TRBV10-3 and TRBJ2-3; no reliable D call. Trimming removed 7 bases at V and 0 bases at J, with 11 bases between. Germline CDR1 reads ENHRY; CDR2 reads SYGVKD. CDR3 size: 14 residues. The CDR3 sequence is CAIMPSSSTDTQYF. CDR3 DNA: TGTGCCATCATGCCAAGCTCTAGCACAGATACGCAGTATTTT.

Of note for this clonotype: A read error is likely here: a far larger clone is one base away. The V and J genes are TRBV5-1 and TRBJ2-1, with D perhaps TRBD1 (5 bases). The J call is uncertain, as TRBJ2-7 better fits the DNA end. The germline V gene has CDR1 SGHRS and CDR2 YFSETQ. The CDR3 is 14 residues long. The CDR3 protein is CASSFQDSSYEQYF. As DNA, the CDR3 is TGCGCCAGCAGCTTCCAAGACAGCTCCTACGAGCAGTACTTC.

This clonotype occurred many times. The chain uses TRBV24-1 and TRBJ2-1, with a tentative D call TRBD2 (6 bases). Trimming removed 9 bases at V and 4 bases at J, with 18 bases between. The CDR3 contains 15 residues. Germline V gene lookup returns CDR1 KGHDR and CDR2 SFDVKD. The CDR3 loop reads CATSGSEFPYNEQFF. The CDR3 nucleotides are TGTGCCACCTCCGGGAGCGAGTTTCCATACAATGAGCAGTTCTTC.